This T cell receptor beta chain was profiled in a study of blood T cells in healthy people across ages. On the study more broadly: In model experiments, template switching was able to capture about one barcoded beta molecule for every two T cells that were present.

Germline CDR1 WSHSY, CDR2 SAAADI. The CDR3 is 16 amino acids. The V gene end was trimmed by 8 bases and the J gene end by 1 base; junction bases not matched to a gene: 13. The authors ran a second PCR of about 7 to 11 cycles using a sample-barcoded 5' primer and a J-beta primer mix. TCRdb re-derived calls from the 5' RACE reads in MiXCR, one entry per CDR3 protein. The sample has hundreds of thousands of distinct CDR3 sequences, about 62% seen once. The sequencing sample was made of blood. The V gene is TRBV10-2, the J gene TRBJ2-5; 7 nucleotides match TRBD1. This receptor was obtained from a man aged 25 to 40 in good health. As DNA, the CDR3 is TGCGCCAGCTGGCCAGGGGGTAGCGATGGCCAAGAGACCCAGTACTTC. Encoded protein: CASWPGGSDGQETQYF.